This section outlines one TCR beta chain sequence together with its context. The antigen remains undetermined. Each patient relapsed following autologous stem cell transplantation, and prior brentuximab vedotin exposure differed. Best responses included complete response and partial response; otherwise, the best response was progressive disease. Germline V lookup: CDR1 SEHNR, CDR2 FQNEAQ (reference sequence). Germline trimming cut 5 bases from V and 4 bases from J; bases unmatched to any gene: 2. The CDR3 totals 13 residues. This record comes from a study of PD-1 blockade in classical Hodgkin lymphoma. TCRdb's table, derived via immunoSEQ multiplex PCR, lists solely in-frame clones and lacks some. The sample has tens of thousands of clones, around 80% seen once. The study's findings and limits: CD4+ but not CD8+ TCR diversity rose significantly by C4D1. Why the repertoires differ is still unclear, perhaps disease activity or prior therapy. The study found complete responders had baseline diversity similar to newly diagnosed patients.

The chain recombines TRBV7-9 with TRBJ1-2; TRBD1 matches at 9 bases. The sequencing used peripheral blood mononuclear cells (PBMCs), collected before the second cycle of nivolumab. The source is a human donor with classical Hodgkin lymphoma. CDR3 DNA sequence: TGTGCCAGCAGCGGACAGGGGTCCTATGGCTACACCTTC. As protein: CASSGQGSYGYTF.